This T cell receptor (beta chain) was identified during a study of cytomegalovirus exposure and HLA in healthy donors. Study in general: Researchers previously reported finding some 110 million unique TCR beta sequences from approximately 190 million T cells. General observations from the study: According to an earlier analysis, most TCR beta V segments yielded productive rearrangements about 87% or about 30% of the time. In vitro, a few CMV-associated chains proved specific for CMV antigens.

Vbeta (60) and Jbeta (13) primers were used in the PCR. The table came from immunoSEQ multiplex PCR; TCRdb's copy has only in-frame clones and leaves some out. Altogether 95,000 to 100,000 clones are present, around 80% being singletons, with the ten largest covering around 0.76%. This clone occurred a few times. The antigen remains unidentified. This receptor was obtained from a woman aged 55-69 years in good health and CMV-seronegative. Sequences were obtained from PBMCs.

In DNA, the CDR3 is TGTGCCAGCAGTGACGTCAGGATCGATGAGCAGTTCTTC. Its protein is CASSDVRIDEQFF. The chain combines TRBV6-4 with TRBJ2-1, with D unresolved. V was pared by 2 bases and J by 8 bases, with 10 bases between. This CDR3 has 13 amino acids. CDR1 is MRHNA, CDR2 SNTAGT, per germline.